These 5 T cell receptor beta chains originate from one sample sequenced in a study of T cell responses to AZD1222 COVID-19 vaccine. Only in-frame clones appear in the TCRdb table, and some are missing; sequencing was by immunoSEQ multiplex PCR. This table holds over 45,000 clones, about 80% found once. The sample was peripheral blood, taken on day 0 of AZD1222 vaccination. These receptors all come from an adult in good health.

V gene TRBV10-1 combines with J gene TRBJ2-3; a possible D gene is TRBD2 (5 bases). CDR1 and CDR2 from the germline V gene are WNHNN and SYGVQD (reference sequence). The V and J ends lost 2 bases and 1 base respectively, with 7 bases between them. The CDR3 consists of 14 residues. CDR3 sequence: CASSEGSGTDTQYF. Here the CDR3 DNA reads TGCGCCAGCAGTGAGGGTAGCGGCACAGATACGCAGTATTTT.

V and J are TRBV9 and TRBJ2-5; D gene uncertain. In germline, CDR1 is SGDLS, CDR2 YYNGEE. The V and J ends lost 1 base and 1 base respectively, with 14 bases between them. The CDR3 is made up of 16 amino acids. CDR3 region: CASSVSPTPSQETQYF. DNA for the CDR3: TGTGCCAGCAGCGTAAGCCCCACCCCAAGCCAAGAGACCCAGTACTTC.

This chain joins TRBV2 and TRBJ1-3; TRBD1 might be the D (6 bases). Trimming removed 6 bases at V and 2 bases at J, with 8 bases between. Germline V CDR1 and CDR2: SNHLY, FYNNEI. The CDR3 runs to 13 residues. DNA of the CDR3: TGTGCCAGCAGGAGGGACACTGGAAACACCATATATTTT. Protein product: CASRRDTGNTIYF. The full variable domain, completed using reference TRBV2 and TRBJ1-3, is EPEVTQTPSHQVTQMGQEVILRCVPISNHLYFYWYRQILGQKVEFLVSFYNNEISEKSEIFDDQFSVERPDGSNFTLKIRSTKLEDSAMYFCASRRDTGNTIYFGEGSWLTVV.

The gene calls are TRBV3-1 (or the pseudogene TRBV3-2) and TRBJ1-4; no definite D call. V was cut by 0 bases and J by 7 bases, with 6 bases left in between. Germline V gene lookup returns CDR1 LGHDT and CDR2 YNNKEL (reference sequence). This CDR3 contains 13 residues. Here the CDR3 reads CASSQDGGEKLFF. CDR3 DNA: TGTGCCAGCAGCCAAGATGGCGGTGAAAAACTGTTTTTT.

This clone was seen just once. V usage is TRBV7-3 and J usage is TRBJ2-3; possible D gene TRBD2, 6 bases. Trimming took 5 bases from V and 2 from J, leaving 14 bases between them. The CDR3 totals 15 residues. CDR1 SGHTA and CDR2 FQGTGA come from the germline V gene. The CDR3: CASSAGGHYTDTQYF. CDR3 nucleotide sequence: TGTGCCAGCAGCGCCGGGGGTCATTACACAGATACGCAGTATTTT.